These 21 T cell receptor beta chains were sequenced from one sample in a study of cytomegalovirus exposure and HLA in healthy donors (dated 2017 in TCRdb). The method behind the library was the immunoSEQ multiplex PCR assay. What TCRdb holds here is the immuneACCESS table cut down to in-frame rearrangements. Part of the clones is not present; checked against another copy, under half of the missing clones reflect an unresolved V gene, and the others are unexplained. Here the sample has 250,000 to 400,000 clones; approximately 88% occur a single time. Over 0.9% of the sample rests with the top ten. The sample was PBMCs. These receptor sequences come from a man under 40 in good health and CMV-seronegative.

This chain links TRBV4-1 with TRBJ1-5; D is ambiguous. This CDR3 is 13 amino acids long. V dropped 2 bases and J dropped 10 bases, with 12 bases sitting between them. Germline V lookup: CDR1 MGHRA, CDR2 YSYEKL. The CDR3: CASSQTPGKPQHF. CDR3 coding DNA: TGCGCCAGCAGCCAAACCCCGGGGAAACCCCAGCATTTT.

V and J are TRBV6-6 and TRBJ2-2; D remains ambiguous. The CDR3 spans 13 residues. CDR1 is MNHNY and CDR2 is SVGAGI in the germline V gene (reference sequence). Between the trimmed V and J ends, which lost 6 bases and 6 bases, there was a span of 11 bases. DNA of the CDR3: TGTGCCAGCAGCCCTATCAACCCCGGGGAGCTGTTTTTT. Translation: CASSPINPGELFF.

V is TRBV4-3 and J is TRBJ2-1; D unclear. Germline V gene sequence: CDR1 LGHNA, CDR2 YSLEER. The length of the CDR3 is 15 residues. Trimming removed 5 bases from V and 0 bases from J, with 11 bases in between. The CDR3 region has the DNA TGCGCCAGCAGCTCTACTGGTTACTCCTACAATGAGCAGTTCTTC. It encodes CASSSTGYSYNEQFF.

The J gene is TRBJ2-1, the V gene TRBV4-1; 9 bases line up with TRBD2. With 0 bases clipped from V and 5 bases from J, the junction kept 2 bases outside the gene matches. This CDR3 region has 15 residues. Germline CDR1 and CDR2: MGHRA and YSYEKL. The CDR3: CASSQELAGNNEQFF. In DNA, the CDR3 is TGCGCCAGCAGCCAAGAACTAGCGGGCAACAATGAGCAGTTCTTC.

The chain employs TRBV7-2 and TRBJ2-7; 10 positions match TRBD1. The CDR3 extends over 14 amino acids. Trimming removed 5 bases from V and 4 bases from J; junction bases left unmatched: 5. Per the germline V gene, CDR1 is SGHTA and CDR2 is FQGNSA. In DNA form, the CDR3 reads TGTGCCAGCAGCACGACAGGGGGCTCTTACGAGCAGTACTTC. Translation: CASSTTGGSYEQYF.

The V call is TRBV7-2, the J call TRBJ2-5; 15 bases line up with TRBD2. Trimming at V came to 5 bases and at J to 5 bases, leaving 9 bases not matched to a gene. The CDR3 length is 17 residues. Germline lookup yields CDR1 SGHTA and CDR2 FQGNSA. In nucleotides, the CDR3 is TGTGCCAGCAGCCCCTGGACTAGCGGGGGGGCACGTGAGACCCAGTACTTC. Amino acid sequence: CASSPWTSGGARETQYF.

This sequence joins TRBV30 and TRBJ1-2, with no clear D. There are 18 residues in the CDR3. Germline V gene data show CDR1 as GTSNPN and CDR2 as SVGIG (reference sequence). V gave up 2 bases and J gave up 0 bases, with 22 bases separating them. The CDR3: CAWSLRRHRPETNYGYTF. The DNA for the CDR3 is TGTGCCTGGAGTCTTCGAAGGCACAGACCCGAGACTAACTATGGCTACACCTTC.

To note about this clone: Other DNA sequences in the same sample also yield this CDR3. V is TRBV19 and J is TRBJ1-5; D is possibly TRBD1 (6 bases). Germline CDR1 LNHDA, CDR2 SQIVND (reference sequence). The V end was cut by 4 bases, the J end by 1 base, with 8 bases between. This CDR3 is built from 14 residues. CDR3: CASSTGQSNQPQHF. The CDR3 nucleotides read TGTGCCAGTAGTACAGGACAGAGCAATCAGCCCCAGCATTTT.

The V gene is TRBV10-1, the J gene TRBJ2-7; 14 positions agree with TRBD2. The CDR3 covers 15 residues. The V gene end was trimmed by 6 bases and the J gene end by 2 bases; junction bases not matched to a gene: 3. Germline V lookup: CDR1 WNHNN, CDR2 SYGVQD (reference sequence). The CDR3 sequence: CASSGTSGGTYEQYF. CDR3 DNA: TGCGCCAGCAGCGGGACTAGCGGGGGAACCTACGAGCAGTACTTC.

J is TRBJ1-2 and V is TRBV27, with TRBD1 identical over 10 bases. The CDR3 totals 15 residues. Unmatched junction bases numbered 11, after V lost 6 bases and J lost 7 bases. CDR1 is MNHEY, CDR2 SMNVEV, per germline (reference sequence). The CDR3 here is CASRPPGQGMSGYTF. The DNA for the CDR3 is TGTGCCAGCAGACCCCCGGGACAGGGGATGTCTGGCTACACCTTC.

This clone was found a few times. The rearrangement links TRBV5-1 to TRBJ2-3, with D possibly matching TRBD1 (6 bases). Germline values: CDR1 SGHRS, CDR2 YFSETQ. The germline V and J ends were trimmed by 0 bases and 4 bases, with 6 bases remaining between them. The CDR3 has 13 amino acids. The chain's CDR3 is CASSLGGPDTQYF. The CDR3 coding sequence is TGCGCCAGCAGCTTGGGGGGGCCAGATACGCAGTATTTT.

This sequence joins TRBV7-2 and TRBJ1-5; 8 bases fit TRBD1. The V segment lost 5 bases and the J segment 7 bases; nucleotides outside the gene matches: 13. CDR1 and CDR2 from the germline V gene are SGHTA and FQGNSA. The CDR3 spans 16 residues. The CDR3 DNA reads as TGTGCCAGCAGCGGCGGCATGGGACAGGTTGACCAGCCCCAGCATTTT. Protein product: CASSGGMGQVDQPQHF.

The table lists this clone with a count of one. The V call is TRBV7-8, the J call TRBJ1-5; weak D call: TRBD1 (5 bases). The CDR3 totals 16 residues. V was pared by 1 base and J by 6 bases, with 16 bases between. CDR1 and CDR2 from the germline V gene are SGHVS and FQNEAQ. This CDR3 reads CASSLGGGEWSQPQHF. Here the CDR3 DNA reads TGTGCCAGCAGCTTAGGAGGAGGGGAGTGGAGTCAGCCCCAGCATTTT.

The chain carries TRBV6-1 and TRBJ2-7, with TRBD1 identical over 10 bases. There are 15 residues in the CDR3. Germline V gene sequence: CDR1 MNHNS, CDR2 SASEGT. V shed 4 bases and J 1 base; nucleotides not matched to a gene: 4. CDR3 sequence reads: CASSGQGAWSYEQYF. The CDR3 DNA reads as TGTGCCAGCAGTGGACAGGGGGCTTGGTCCTACGAGCAGTACTTC.

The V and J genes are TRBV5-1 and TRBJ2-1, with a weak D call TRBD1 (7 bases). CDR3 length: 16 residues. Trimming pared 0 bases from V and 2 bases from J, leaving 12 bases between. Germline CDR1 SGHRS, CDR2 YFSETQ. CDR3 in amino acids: CASSLAGGGTYNEQFF. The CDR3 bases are TGCGCCAGCAGCTTGGCCGGAGGGGGCACCTACAATGAGCAGTTCTTC.

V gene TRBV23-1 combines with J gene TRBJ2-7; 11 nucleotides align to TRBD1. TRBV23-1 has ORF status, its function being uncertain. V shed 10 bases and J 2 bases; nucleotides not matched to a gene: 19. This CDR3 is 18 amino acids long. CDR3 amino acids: CAIVGDRGRAEMTYEQYF. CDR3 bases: TGCGCCATCGTCGGGGACAGGGGGAGGGCGGAAATGACCTACGAGCAGTACTTC.

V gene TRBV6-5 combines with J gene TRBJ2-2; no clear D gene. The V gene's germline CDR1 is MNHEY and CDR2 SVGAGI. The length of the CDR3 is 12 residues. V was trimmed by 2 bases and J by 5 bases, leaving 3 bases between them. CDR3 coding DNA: TGTGCCAGCAGTTACCATACCGGGGAGCTGTTTTTT. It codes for CASSYHTGELFF.

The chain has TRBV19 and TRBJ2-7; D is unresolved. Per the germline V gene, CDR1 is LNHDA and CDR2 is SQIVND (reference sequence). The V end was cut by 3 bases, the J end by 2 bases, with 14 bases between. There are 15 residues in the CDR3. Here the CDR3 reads CASSIQPGSTYEQYF. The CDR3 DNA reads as TGTGCCAGTAGTATTCAGCCGGGTTCTACCTACGAGCAGTACTTC.

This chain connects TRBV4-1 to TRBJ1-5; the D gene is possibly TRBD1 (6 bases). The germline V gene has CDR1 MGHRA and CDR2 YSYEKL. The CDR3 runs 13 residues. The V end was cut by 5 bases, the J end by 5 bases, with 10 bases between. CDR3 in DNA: TGCGCCAGCAGCTATGGACAGCATCAGCCCCAGCATTTT. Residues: CASSYGQHQPQHF.

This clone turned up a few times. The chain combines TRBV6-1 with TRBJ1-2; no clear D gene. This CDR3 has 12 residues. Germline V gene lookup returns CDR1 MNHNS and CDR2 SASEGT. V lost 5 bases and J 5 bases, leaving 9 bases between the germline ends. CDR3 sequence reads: CASSRQDYGYTF. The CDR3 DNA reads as TGTGCCAGCAGTCGTCAGGATTATGGCTACACCTTC.

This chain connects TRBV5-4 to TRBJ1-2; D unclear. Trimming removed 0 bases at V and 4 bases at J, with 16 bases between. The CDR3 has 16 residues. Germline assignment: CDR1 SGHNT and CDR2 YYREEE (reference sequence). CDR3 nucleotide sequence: TGTGCCAGCAGCTTGGGAGTATGGCGGGGAAGCTATGGCTACACCTTC. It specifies CASSLGVWRGSYGYTF.